One and the same sample provided the 20 T cell receptor beta chains below, sequenced in a study of blood T cell repertoires in COVID-19. The method was immunoSEQ multiplex PCR; TCRdb's version includes in-frame clones alone and lacks a portion of them. The table shows approximately 100,000 clones, with around 85% occurring only once. Input material: peripheral blood. All receptors derive from a woman in her sixties or seventies with acute or convalescent COVID-19.

The chain employs TRBV5-1 and TRBJ2-5, with TRBD2 matching over 7 bases. V shed 5 bases and J 0 bases; nucleotides not matched to a gene: 4. CDR3 length equals 14 residues. Germline V gene data show CDR1 as SGHRS and CDR2 as YFSETQ. The CDR3 spells CASSPGLYQETQYF. CDR3 bases: TGCGCCAGCAGTCCGGGACTATACCAAGAGACCCAGTACTTC.

This clone is labeled as medium-sized. The same CDR3 arises from other DNA sequences in this sample as well. This sequence joins TRBV9 and TRBJ1-2, with 7 bases fitting TRBD1. The CDR3 length is 13 residues. The germline V gene encodes CDR1 SGDLS and CDR2 YYNGEE. The ends lost 3 bases at V and 5 bases at J; junction bases unmatched: 4. The CDR3 DNA reads as TGTGCCAGCAGCGCGGGACAGCTATATGGCTACACCTTC. It specifies CASSAGQLYGYTF.

The chain uses TRBV19 and TRBJ2-6; 7 positions match TRBD1. V shed 4 bases and J 0 bases; nucleotides not matched to a gene: 0. The CDR3 contains 15 residues. Germline loops: CDR1 LNHDA, CDR2 SQIVND (reference sequence). The CDR3 protein is CASSTGGSGANVLTF. In DNA, the CDR3 is TGTGCCAGTAGTACAGGGGGCTCTGGGGCCAACGTCCTGACTTTC.

The chain combines TRBV7-6 with TRBJ2-7, with TRBD1 matching over 7 bases. V trimming: 1 base; J trimming: 5 bases; junction bases outside the gene matches: 8. The CDR3 runs 15 residues. Germline CDR1 and CDR2: SGHVS and FNYEAQ. CDR3 residues: CASSLGATGTDEQYF. CDR3 coding DNA: TGTGCCAGCAGCTTAGGGGCGACAGGGACCGACGAGCAGTACTTC.

The chain employs TRBV6-1 and TRBJ1-2; D is unclear. The CDR3 loop spans 14 amino acids. Trimming took off 3 bases at V and 7 bases at J, with 15 bases between the two ends. Germline V CDR1 and CDR2: MNHNS, SASEGT. The CDR3 nucleotides are TGTGCCAGCAGTGACACTCCTGGTGGTGGTGGCTACACCTTC. Its translation is CASSDTPGGGGYTF.

The chain recombines TRBV30 with TRBJ1-2; 11 nucleotides line up with TRBD1. Germline V gives CDR1 GTSNPN, CDR2 SVGIG (reference sequence). The length of the CDR3 is 13 residues. V dropped 0 bases and J dropped 7; count of bases not matched to a gene: 1. As DNA, the CDR3 is TGTGCCTGGAGTGTTGGGACAGGGGGTGGCTACACCTTC. This codes for CAWSVGTGGGYTF.

The chain is built from TRBV9 and TRBJ1-6; D is possibly TRBD1 (5 bases). V was cut by 3 bases and J by 8 bases, with 12 bases left in between. Germline assignment: CDR1 SGDLS and CDR2 YYNGEE. This CDR3 has 14 amino acids. Here the CDR3 reads CASSAGPVDSPLHF. DNA for the CDR3: TGTGCCAGCAGCGCAGGGCCGGTGGATTCACCCCTCCACTTT. Looking up the rest from reference TRBV9 and TRBJ1-6 gives the full variable domain: DSGVTQTPKHLITATGQRVTLRCSPRSGDLSVYWYQQSLDQGLQFLIQYYNGEERAKGNILERFSAQQFPDLHSELNLSSLELGDSALYFCASSAGPVDSPLHFGNGTRLTVT.

The chain combines TRBV19 with TRBJ2-1, with TRBD1 matching 12 bases. CDR1 LNHDA and CDR2 SQIVND come from the germline V gene (reference sequence). The CDR3 extends over 15 amino acids. The V segment lost 5 bases and the J segment 9 bases; nucleotides outside the gene matches: 8. CDR3 DNA sequence: TGTGCCAGTAGTGTTCTCGGGACAGGGGGCGTTGAGCAGTTCTTC. Amino acids: CASSVLGTGGVEQFF.

This chain joins TRBV7-9 and TRBJ2-3; the match to TRBD2 covers 9 bases. V was pared by 1 base and J by 4 bases, with 6 bases of the junction left unmatched. CDR1 and CDR2 from the germline V gene are SEHNR and FQNEAQ (reference sequence). CDR3 length equals 16 residues. The CDR3 here is CASSLGPSGAADTQYF. CDR3 sequence (DNA): TGTGCCAGCAGCTTAGGTCCTAGCGGGGCCGCAGATACGCAGTATTTT.

This clone has just one count. The chain combines TRBV18 with TRBJ1-5, with D tentatively TRBD1 (6 bases). The CDR3 length is 14 residues. From germline, CDR1 is KGHSH and CDR2 LQKENI. With 6 bases removed from V and 5 bases from J, the gap between germline ends came to 14 bases. The CDR3: CASSNRVGDQPQHF. The CDR3 DNA is TGTGCCAGCTCGAACAGGGTTGGGGATCAGCCCCAGCATTTT.

The J gene is TRBJ1-4, the V gene TRBV28; 8 bases are shared with TRBD1. CDR1 and CDR2 from the germline V gene are MDHEN and SYDVKM. Trimming took 6 bases from V and 8 from J; bases not matched to a gene: 8. This CDR3 is 14 amino acids long. CDR3 DNA: TGTGCCAGCAGGCGACAGGGGACGCGAGAAAAACTGTTTTTT. Translation gives CASRRQGTREKLFF.

The chain carries TRBV30 and TRBJ1-6; D call uncertain. Trimming cost V 3 bases and J 7 bases, with 7 bases left between them. In germline, CDR1 is GTSNPN, CDR2 SVGIG (reference sequence). The CDR3 covers 12 residues. CDR3 region: CAWRAQNSPLHF. In nucleotides, the CDR3 is TGTGCCTGGAGGGCCCAAAATTCACCCCTCCACTTT. The full variable domain, completed using reference TRBV30 and TRBJ1-6, is SQTIHQWPATLVQPVGSPLSLECTVEGTSNPNLYWYRQAAGRGLQLLFYSVGIGQISSEVPQNLSASRPQDRQFILSSKKLLLSDSGFYLCAWRAQNSPLHFGNGTRLTVT.

This clone was seen just once. The J gene is TRBJ1-6, the V gene TRBV6-5, with D perhaps matching TRBD1 (6 bases). The CDR3 contains 13 residues. Germline V lookup: CDR1 MNHEY, CDR2 SVGAGI. V shed 6 bases and J shed 8 bases, with 11 bases lying between them. CDR3 nucleotides: TGTGCCAGCAGGGACAGAGGACATTCACCCCTCCACTTT. Encoded protein: CASRDRGHSPLHF.

V gene TRBV30 combines with J gene TRBJ1-1; D gene uncertain. The CDR3 runs to 12 residues. The germline CDR1 and CDR2 sequences are GTSNPN and SVGIG (reference sequence). Trimming took 3 bases from V and 0 from J, leaving 5 bases between them. The CDR3 protein is CAWRAMNTEAFF. DNA for the CDR3: TGTGCCTGGAGGGCAATGAACACTGAAGCTTTCTTT.

The chain carries TRBV6-1 and TRBJ1-4, with D tentatively TRBD1 (5 bases). The germline V gene has CDR1 MNHNS and CDR2 SASEGT. Trimming shortened V by 0 bases and J by 5 bases, and 10 bases separated the two germline ends. There are 15 residues in the CDR3. CDR3 DNA: TGTGCCAGCAGTGAAGCTTGGGCAGGGAATGAAAAACTGTTTTTT. As protein: CASSEAWAGNEKLFF.

The rearrangement joins TRBV1 to TRBJ2-1; the table names TRBD2, a call not compared with the DNA. TRBV1 has pseudogene status. The CDR3 runs to 14 residues. The CDR3 here is CTSSPIPARGEQFF. DNA for the CDR3: TGCACCAGCAGCCCAATCCCCGCGCGGGGGGAGCAGTTCTTC.

The chain combines TRBV11-2 with TRBJ1-2; D is ambiguous. This CDR3 has 14 residues. Germline CDR1 SGHAT, CDR2 FQNNGV. V was shortened by 5 bases and J by 2 bases, with 12 bases between the two germline ends. The CDR3 here is CASSPGRGNYGYTF. The CDR3 coding sequence is TGTGCCAGCAGCCCAGGACGGGGAAACTATGGCTACACCTTC.

The genes are TRBV29-1 and TRBJ1-4; TRBD1 aligns across 8 bases. The V gene end was trimmed by 4 bases and the J gene end by 3 bases; junction bases not matched to a gene: 10. The CDR3 spans 16 residues. Germline values: CDR1 SQVTM, CDR2 ANQGSEA. CDR3 nucleotides: TGCAGCGTTGCCCGGACAGGGCTGGTTGCTAATGAAAAACTGTTTTTT. This gives the protein CSVARTGLVANEKLFF.

The chain couples TRBV5-1 to TRBJ1-4, with D possibly TRBD1 on 6 matching bases. Germline CDR1 and CDR2: SGHRS and YFSETQ. The V gene lost 5 bases and the J gene lost 2 bases, with 10 bases spanning the gap. The CDR3 consists of 14 residues. Here the CDR3 reads CASSRTETNEKLFF. The CDR3 DNA is TGCGCCAGCAGTCGGACAGAGACTAATGAAAAACTGTTTTTT. The full variable domain, with the rest looked up from reference TRBV5-1 and TRBJ1-4, is KAGVTQTPRYLIKTRGQQVTLSCSPISGHRSVSWYQQTPGQGLQFLFEYFSETQRNKGNFPGRFSGRQFSNSRSEMNVSTLELGDSALYLCASSRTETNEKLFFGSGTQLSVL.

This chain connects TRBV4-2 to TRBJ1-1; TRBD1 aligns across 8 bases. The CDR3 length is 14 residues. The V and J ends lost 2 bases and 11 bases, in that order; junction bases with no gene match: 10. Germline values: CDR1 LGHNA, CDR2 YNFKEQ. CDR3 in amino acids: CASSQKGQATSAFF. The CDR3 DNA reads TGTGCCAGCAGCCAAAAGGGACAGGCTACCTCGGCTTTCTTT.